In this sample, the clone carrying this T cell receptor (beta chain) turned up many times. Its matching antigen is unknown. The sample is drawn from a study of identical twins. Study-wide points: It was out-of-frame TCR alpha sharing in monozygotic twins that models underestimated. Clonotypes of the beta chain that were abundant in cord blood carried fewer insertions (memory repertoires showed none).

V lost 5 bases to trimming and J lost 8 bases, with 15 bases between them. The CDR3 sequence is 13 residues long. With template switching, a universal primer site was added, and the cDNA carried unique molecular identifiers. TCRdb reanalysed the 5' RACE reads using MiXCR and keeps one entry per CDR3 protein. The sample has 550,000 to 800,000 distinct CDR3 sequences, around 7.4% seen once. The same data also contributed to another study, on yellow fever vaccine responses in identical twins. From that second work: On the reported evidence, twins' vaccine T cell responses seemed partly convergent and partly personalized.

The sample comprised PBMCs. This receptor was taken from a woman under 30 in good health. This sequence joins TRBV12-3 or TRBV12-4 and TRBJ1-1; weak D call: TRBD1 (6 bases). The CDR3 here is CASSHASRGEAFF. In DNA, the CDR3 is TGTGCCAGCAGTCACGCCTCCAGGGGAGAAGCTTTCTTT.